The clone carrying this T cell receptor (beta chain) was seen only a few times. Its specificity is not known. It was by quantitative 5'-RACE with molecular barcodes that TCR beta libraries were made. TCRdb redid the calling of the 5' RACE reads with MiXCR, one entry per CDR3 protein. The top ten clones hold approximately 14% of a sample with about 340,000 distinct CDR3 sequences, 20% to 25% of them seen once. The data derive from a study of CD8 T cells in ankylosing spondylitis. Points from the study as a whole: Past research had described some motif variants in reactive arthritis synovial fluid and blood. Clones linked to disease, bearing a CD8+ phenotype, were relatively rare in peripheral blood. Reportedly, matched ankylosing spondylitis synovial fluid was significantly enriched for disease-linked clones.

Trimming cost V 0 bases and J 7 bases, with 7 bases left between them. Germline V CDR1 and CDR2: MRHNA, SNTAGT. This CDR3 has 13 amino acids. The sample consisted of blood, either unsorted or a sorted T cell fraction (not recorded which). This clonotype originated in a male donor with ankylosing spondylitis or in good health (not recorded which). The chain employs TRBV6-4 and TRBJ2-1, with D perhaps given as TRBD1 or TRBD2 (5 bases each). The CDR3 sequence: CASSDSWGNEQFF. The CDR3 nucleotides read TGTGCCAGCAGTGACTCCTGGGGGAATGAGCAGTTCTTC.